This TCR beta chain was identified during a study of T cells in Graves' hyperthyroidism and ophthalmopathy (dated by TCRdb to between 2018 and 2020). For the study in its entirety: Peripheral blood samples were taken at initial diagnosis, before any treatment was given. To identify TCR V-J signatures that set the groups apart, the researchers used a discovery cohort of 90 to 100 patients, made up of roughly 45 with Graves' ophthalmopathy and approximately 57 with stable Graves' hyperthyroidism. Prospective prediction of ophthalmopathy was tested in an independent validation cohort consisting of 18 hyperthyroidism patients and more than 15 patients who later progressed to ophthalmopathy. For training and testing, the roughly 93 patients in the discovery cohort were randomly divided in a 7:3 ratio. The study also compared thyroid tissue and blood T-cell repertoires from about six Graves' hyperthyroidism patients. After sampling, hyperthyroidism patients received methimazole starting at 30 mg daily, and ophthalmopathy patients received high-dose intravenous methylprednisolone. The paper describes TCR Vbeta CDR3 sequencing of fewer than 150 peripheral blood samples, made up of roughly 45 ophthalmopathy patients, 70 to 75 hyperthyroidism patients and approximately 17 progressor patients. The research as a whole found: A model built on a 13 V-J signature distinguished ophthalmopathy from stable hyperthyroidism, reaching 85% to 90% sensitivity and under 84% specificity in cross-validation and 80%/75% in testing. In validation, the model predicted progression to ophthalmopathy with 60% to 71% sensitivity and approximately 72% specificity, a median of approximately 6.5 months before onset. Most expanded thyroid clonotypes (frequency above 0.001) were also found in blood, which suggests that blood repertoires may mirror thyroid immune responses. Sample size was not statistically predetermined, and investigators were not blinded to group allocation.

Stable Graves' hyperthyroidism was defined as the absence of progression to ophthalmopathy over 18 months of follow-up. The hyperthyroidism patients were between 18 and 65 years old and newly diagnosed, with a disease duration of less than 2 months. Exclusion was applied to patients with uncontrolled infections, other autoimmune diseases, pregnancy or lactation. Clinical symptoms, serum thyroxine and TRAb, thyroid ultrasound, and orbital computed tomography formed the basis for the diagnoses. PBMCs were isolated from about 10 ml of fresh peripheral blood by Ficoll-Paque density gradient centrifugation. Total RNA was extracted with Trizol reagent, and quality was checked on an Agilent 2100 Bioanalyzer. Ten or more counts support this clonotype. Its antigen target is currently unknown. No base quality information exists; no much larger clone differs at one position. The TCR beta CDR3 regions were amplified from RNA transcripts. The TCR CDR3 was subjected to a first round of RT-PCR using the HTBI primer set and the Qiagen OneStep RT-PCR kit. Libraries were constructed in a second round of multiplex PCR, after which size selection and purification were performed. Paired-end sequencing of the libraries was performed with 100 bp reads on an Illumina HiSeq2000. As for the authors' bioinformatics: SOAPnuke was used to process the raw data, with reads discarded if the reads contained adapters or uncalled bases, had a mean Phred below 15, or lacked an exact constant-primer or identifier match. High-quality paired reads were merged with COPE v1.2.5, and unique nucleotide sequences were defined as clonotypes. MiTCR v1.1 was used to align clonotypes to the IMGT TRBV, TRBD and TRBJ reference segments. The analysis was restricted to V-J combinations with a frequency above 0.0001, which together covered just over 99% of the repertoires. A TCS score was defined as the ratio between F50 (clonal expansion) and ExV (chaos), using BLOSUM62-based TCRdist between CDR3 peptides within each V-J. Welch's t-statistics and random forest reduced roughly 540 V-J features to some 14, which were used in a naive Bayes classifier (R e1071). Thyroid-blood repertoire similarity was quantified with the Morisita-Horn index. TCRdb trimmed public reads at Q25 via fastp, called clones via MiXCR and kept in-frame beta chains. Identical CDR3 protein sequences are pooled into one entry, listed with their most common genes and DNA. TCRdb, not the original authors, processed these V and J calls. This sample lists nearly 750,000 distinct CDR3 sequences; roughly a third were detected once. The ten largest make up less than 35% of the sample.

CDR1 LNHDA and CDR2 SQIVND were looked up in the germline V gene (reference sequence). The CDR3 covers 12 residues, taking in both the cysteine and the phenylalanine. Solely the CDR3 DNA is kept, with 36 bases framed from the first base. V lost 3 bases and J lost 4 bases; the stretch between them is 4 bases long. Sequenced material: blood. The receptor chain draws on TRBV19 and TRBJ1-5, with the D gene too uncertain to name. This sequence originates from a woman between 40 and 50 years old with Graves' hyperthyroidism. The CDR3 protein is CASSIGNQPQHF. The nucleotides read TGTGCCAGTAGTATTGGGAATCAGCCCCAGCATTTT.